The rows below give T cell receptor beta chains drawn from one sample of a study of control samples from healthy donors and cancer patients. Clones were read by immunoSEQ multiplex PCR, and TCRdb kept only the in-frame ones, dropping some. There are more than 100,000 clones in the sample; about 93% occur only once, and about 2.5% lies in the top ten. The sequenced material came from blood. Receptor source: a man aged 18 to 30 in good health. The CDR3 runs from the conserved cysteine through the conserved F or W. The D gene is left open where the match is weak. Some rows mark clone size as missing; the rest say once, few, many or name a class of expanded clone.

NA	NA	TRBV7-2	TRBJ1-3	CASSLANSGNTIYF	TGTGCCAGCAGCTTAGCGAATTCTGGAAACACCATATATTTT
NA	TRBD1	TRBV2	TRBJ1-1	CASSEALQGAAFF	TGTGCCAGCAGTGAAGCCCTACAGGGGGCGGCTTTCTTT
NA	TRBD2	TRBV5-1	TRBJ2-1	CASSLSTSGGSSYNEQFF	TGCGCCAGCAGCTTGTCGACTAGCGGGGGGAGCTCCTACAATGAGCAGTTCTTC
NA	NA	TRBV11-3	TRBJ2-3	CASSIRGLTDTQYF	TGTGCCAGCAGCATCAGGGGTCTCACAGATACGCAGTATTTT
NA	NA	TRBV30	TRBJ1-5	CAWSYTHQPQHF	TGTGCCTGGAGTTATACTCATCAGCCCCAGCATTTT
NA	TRBD1	TRBV2	TRBJ2-7	CAQAGQGAYEQYF	TGTGCCCAAGCGGGACAGGGGGCCTACGAGCAGTACTTC
NA	TRBD1	TRBV27	TRBJ1-4	CASSTRQGAGEKLFF	TGTGCCAGCAGTACCAGACAGGGGGCTGGTGAAAAACTGTTTTTT
once	NA	TRBV2	TRBJ2-5	CASCFGPRETQYF	TGTGCCAGCTGCTTCGGACCGCGGGAGACCCAGTACTTC
NA	NA	TRBV7-9	TRBJ2-6	CASSRDGSSGANVLTF	TGTGCCAGCAGCCGGGACGGGAGCTCTGGGGCCAACGTCCTGACTTTC
NA	NA	TRBV11-2	TRBJ1-3	CASSLEGAYGNTIYF	TGTGCCAGCAGCTTAGAAGGAGCTTACGGAAACACCATATATTTT
NA	TRBD2	TRBV5-6	TRBJ2-1	CASSSELAGGVLEQFF	TGTGCCAGCAGCTCTGAGCTAGCGGGAGGCGTGCTTGAGCAGTTCTTC
NA	NA	TRBV19	TRBJ2-6	CASSMTRSGANVLTF	TGTGCCAGTAGCATGACAAGATCTGGGGCCAACGTCCTGACTTTC
NA	NA	TRBV7-9	TRBJ2-5	CASSQRVGPETQYF	TGTGCCAGCAGCCAGCGGGTAGGACCAGAGACCCAGTACTTC
NA	TRBD1	TRBV5-1	TRBJ1-2	CASRPPTGGHNYGYTF	TGCGCCAGCAGACCGCCGACAGGGGGTCATAACTATGGCTACACCTTC
NA	NA	TRBV19	TRBJ1-2	CASSRTSSHGYTF	TGTGCCAGTAGTCGGACAAGCTCTCATGGCTACACCTTC
NA	NA	TRBV4-1	TRBJ2-7	CASSHKGSQIYEQYF	TGCGCCAGCAGCCACAAAGGGAGCCAGATCTACGAGCAGTACTTC
NA	TRBD2	TRBV5-4	TRBJ2-3	CASSLASGVPDTQYF	TGTGCCAGCAGCTTGGCTAGCGGGGTCCCTGATACGCAGTATTTT
NA	NA	TRBV21-1	TRBJ1-4	CASSNLGGAGEKLFF	TGTGCCAGCAGCAACCTTGGGGGGGCAGGCGAAAAACTGTTTTTT
NA	NA	TRBV5-5	TRBJ1-3	CASSLNQGGNTIYF	TGTGCCAGCAGCTTGAACCAGGGCGGAAACACCATATATTTT
NA	NA	TRBV7-9	TRBJ2-5	CASSSLLSRETQYF	TGTGCCAGCAGCTCCCTTTTATCCCGGGAGACCCAGTACTTC
NA	TRBD2	TRBV6-1	TRBJ2-4	CASSAVLAGATGDIQYF	TGTGCCAGCAGTGCGGTACTAGCGGGGGCTACGGGGGACATTCAGTACTTC
NA	NA	TRBV27	TRBJ2-4	CASSKAEEQAKNIQYF	TGTGCCAGCAGTAAGGCGGAGGAGCAGGCCAAAAACATTCAGTACTTC
NA	TRBD1	TRBV3-1/TRBV3-2	TRBJ1-5	CASSRGQGGNQPQHF	TGTGCCAGCAGCCGCGGACAGGGCGGCAATCAGCCCCAGCATTTT
once	NA	TRBV14	TRBJ1-1	CASSPVSAEAFF	TGTGCCAGCAGCCCCGTCTCGGCTGAAGCTTTCTTT
NA	TRBD2	TRBV6-2/TRBV6-3	TRBJ2-5	CASSYVEYSGRSGETQYF	TGTGCCAGCAGTTACGTAGAGTATAGCGGGAGGAGTGGGGAGACCCAGTACTTC
NA	NA	TRBV27	TRBJ2-2	CASSFFDGTGELFF	TGTGCCAGCAGTTTTTTCGACGGCACCGGGGAGCTGTTTTTT
NA	TRBD1	TRBV18	TRBJ2-2	CASSPGTGNTGELFF	TGTGCCAGCTCACCGGGGACAGGGAACACCGGGGAGCTGTTTTTT
once	TRBD2	TRBV5-6	TRBJ2-3	CASSFGSSGLKDTQYF	TGTGCCAGCAGCTTTGGCTCTAGCGGGCTCAAGGATACGCAGTATTTT
few	NA	TRBV30	TRBJ1-5	CAWSDRLGDQPQHF	TGTGCCTGGAGTGACAGGCTAGGAGATCAGCCCCAGCATTTT
NA	TRBD1	TRBV5-1	TRBJ2-7	CASSFGDRAYEQYF	TGCGCCAGCAGTTTTGGGGACAGGGCATACGAGCAGTACTTC
NA	NA	TRBV15	TRBJ1-2	CATSGANYGYTF	TGTGCCACATCTGGAGCTAACTATGGCTACACCTTC
NA	NA	TRBV3-1/TRBV3-2	TRBJ1-1	CASSQVYRNRCTEAFF	TGTGCCAGCAGCCAAGTTTACCGAAACAGGTGCACTGAAGCTTTCTTT
NA	NA	TRBV6-4	TRBJ1-1	CASKSRGMNTEAFF	TGTGCCAGCAAATCTCGGGGCATGAACACTGAAGCTTTCTTT
NA	NA	TRBV7-9	TRBJ1-3	CASSLGRQSSGNTIYF	TGTGCCAGCAGCCTGGGACGCCAAAGCTCTGGAAACACCATATATTTT
NA	NA	TRBV12-2	TRBJ1-5	CASRLFQGCQPQHF	TGTGCAAGTCGCTTATTTCAGGGATGTCAGCCCCAGCATTTT
few	NA	TRBV7-8	TRBJ1-2	CASSLTTVREGYTF	TGTGCCAGCAGCCTAACGACAGTACGAGAGGGCTACACCTTC
NA	NA	TRBV18	TRBJ2-1	CASSPLTGIREQSGNEQFF	TGTGCCAGCTCACCACTAACAGGGATTAGAGAGCAGTCGGGGAATGAGCAGTTCTTC
NA	NA	TRBV3-1/TRBV3-2	TRBJ1-5	CASSQQGRGQPQHF	TGTGCCAGCAGTCAACAGGGACGGGGACAGCCCCAGCATTTT
NA	NA	TRBV5-4	TRBJ1-2	CASSDQVFYGYTF	TGTGCCAGCAGCGACCAGGTCTTCTATGGCTACACCTTC
NA	TRBD1	TRBV28	TRBJ1-2	CASSASDRGLRGYTF	TGTGCCAGCAGTGCCTCGGACAGGGGGCTGCGGGGCTACACCTTC
NA	TRBD1	TRBV6-5	TRBJ1-1	CASRRGQGGTEAFF	TGTGCCAGCAGAAGGGGACAGGGTGGCACTGAAGCTTTCTTT
once	NA	TRBV28	TRBJ1-6	CASSFDNSPLHF	TGTGCCAGCAGTTTCGATAATTCACCCCTCCACTTT
NA	NA	TRBV11-3	TRBJ1-6	CASSALPDSPLHF	TGTGCCAGCAGCGCCCTGCCTGATTCACCCCTCCACTTT
NA	NA	TRBV2	TRBJ2-7	CASRVDRSITYEQYF	TGTGCCAGCAGGGTGGATAGATCCATTACCTACGAGCAGTACTTC
NA	TRBD2	TRBV9	TRBJ2-3	CASSLDDRAGGPAYTQYF	TGTGCCAGCAGCTTGGACGACCGAGCGGGGGGGCCTGCTTATACGCAGTATTTT
NA	NA	TRBV15	TRBJ2-1	CATSRGRETPYNEQFF	TGTGCCACCAGCAGAGGTAGGGAGACCCCCTACAATGAGCAGTTCTTC